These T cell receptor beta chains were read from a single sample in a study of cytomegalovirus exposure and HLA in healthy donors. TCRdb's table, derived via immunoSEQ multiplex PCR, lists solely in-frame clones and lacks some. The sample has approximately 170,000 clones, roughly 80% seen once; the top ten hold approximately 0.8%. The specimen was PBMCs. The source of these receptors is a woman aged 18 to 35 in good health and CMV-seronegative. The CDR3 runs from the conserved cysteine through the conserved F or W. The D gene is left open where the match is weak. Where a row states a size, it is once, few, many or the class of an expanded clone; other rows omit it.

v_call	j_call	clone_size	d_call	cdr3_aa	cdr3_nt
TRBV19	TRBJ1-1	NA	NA	CASSKTRGIGNTEAFF	TGTGCCAGTAGTAAGACGCGGGGAATAGGTAACACTGAAGCTTTCTTT
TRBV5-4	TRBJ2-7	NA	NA	CASSFLPSFPHEQYF	TGTGCCAGCAGCTTCCTACCTTCCTTTCCCCACGAGCAGTACTTC
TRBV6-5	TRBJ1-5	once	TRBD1	CASSPDRRWRPQHF	TGTGCCAGCAGTCCGGACAGGCGGTGGAGGCCCCAGCATTTT
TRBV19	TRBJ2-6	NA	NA	CASSTSGANVLTF	TGTGCCAGTAGTACTTCTGGGGCCAACGTCCTGACTTTC
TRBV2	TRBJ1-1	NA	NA	CASSLARVDSVAFF	TGTGCCAGCAGTCTCGCCAGGGTAGACAGCGTAGCTTTCTTT
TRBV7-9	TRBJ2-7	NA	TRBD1	CASSDRGGTYEQYF	TGTGCCAGCAGCGACAGGGGTGGGACCTACGAGCAGTACTTC
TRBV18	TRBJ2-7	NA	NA	CASSPSGNSYEQYF	TGTGCCAGCTCACCATCCGGGAACTCCTACGAGCAGTACTTC
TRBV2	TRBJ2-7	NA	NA	CASSFLETSGYEQYF	NA
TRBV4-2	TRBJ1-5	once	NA	CASSQEEGTDQPQHF	TGTGCCAGCAGCCAAGAAGAGGGCACGGATCAGCCCCAGCATTTT
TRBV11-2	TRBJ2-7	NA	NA	CASIPHRGRGPYEQYF	TGTGCCAGCATCCCGCATCGGGGGCGGGGGCCCTACGAGCAGTACTTC
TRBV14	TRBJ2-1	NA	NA	CASSQGGPYNEQFF	TGTGCCAGCAGCCAAGGAGGCCCTTACAATGAGCAGTTCTTC
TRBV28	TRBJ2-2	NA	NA	CASSWGRLNTGELFF	TGTGCCAGCAGTTGGGGGCGATTAAACACCGGGGAGCTGTTTTTT
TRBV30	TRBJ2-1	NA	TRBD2	CVTGLAGVEQFF	TGTGTCACGGGACTAGCGGGAGTTGAGCAGTTCTTC
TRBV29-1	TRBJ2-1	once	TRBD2	CSVEDDGSGSLSYNEQFF	TGCAGCGTTGAAGACGATGGCAGCGGGAGTCTTTCCTACAATGAGCAGTTCTTC
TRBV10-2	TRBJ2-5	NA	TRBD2	CASRGEGQETQYF	TGCGCCAGCAGGGGGGAGGGCCAAGAGACCCAGTACTTC
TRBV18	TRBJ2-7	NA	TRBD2	CASSEARSGGPYEQYF	TGTGCCAGCTCCGAGGCTCGCTCGGGAGGCCCCTACGAGCAGTACTTC
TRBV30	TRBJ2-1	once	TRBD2	CACSGRASNEQFF	TGTGCCTGTAGCGGGAGGGCCTCGAATGAGCAGTTCTTC
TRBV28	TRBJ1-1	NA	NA	CASSQISVGGTEAFF	TGTGCCAGCAGTCAAATTTCCGTGGGGGGCACTGAAGCTTTCTTT
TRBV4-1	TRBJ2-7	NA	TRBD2	CASSQDWGTSSDEQYF	TGCGCCAGCAGCCAAGACTGGGGGACTAGTTCGGACGAGCAGTACTTC
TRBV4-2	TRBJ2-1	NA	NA	CASSQVPRPFSSASSYNEQFF	TGTGCCAGCAGCCAAGTACCCCGACCGTTTTCCAGCGCCAGCTCCTACAATGAGCAGTTCTTC
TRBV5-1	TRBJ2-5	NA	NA	CASSFGQIQETQYF	TGCGCCAGCAGCTTCGGACAGATCCAAGAGACCCAGTACTTC
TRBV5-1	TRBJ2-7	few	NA	CASSLEGQTIYEQYF	TGCGCCAGCAGCTTGGAGGGGCAGACGATCTACGAGCAGTACTTC
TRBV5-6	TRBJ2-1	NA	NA	CASSVPRNEQFF	TGTGCCAGCAGCGTTCCACGGAATGAGCAGTTCTTC
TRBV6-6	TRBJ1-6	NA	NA	CASSLEGSNSPLHF	TGTGCCAGCAGTTTAGAGGGTAGCAATTCACCCCTCCACTTT
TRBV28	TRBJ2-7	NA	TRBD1	CASSFSTGKSSYEQYF	TGTGCCAGCAGTTTTTCGACAGGGAAGAGCTCCTACGAGCAGTACTTC
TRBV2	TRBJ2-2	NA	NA	CASSETDLNTGELFF	TGTGCCAGCAGTGAAACAGATCTCAACACCGGGGAGCTGTTTTTT
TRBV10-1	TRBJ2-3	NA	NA	CASTKEKGADTQYF	TGCGCCAGCACGAAAGAAAAAGGGGCAGATACGCAGTATTTT
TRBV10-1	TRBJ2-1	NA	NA	CASSEGAGRYNEQFF	TGCGCCAGCAGTGAGGGGGCGGGAAGATACAATGAGCAGTTCTTC
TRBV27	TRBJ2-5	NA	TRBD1	CASSLQGAVETQYF	TGTGCCAGCAGCCTACAGGGGGCTGTGGAGACCCAGTACTTC
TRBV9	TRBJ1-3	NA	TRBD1	CASSVATGVPGNTIYF	TGTGCCAGCAGCGTAGCTACAGGGGTGCCTGGAAACACCATATATTTT
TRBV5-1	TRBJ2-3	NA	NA	CASSLRLAGTDTQYF	TGCGCCAGCAGCTTGCGGTTAGCGGGCACAGATACGCAGTATTTT
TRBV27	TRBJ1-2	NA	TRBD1	CASRQGRGKMEYGYTF	TGTGCCAGTCGACAGGGGCGGGGTAAGATGGAATATGGCTACACCTTC
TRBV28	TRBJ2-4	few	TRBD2	CASSPGLKNIQYF	TGTGCCAGCAGTCCGGGACTAAAGAACATTCAGTACTTC
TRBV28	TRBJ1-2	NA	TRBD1	CASSDLGREKGQAYGYTF	TGTGCCAGCAGCGACCTGGGTCGGGAGAAGGGACAGGCCTATGGCTACACCTTC
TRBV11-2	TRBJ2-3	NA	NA	CASSDYVGQYF	TGTGCCAGCAGCGACTATGTGGGGCAGTATTTT
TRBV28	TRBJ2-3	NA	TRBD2	CASSLGGSLGDTQYF	TGTGCCAGCAGTTTGGGCGGGAGTTTGGGAGATACGCAGTATTTT
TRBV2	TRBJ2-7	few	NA	CASSRETPGEDEQYF	TGTGCCAGCAGTCGCGAAACGCCGGGGGAGGACGAGCAGTACTTC
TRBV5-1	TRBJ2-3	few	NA	CASSLNGRPSTDTQYF	TGCGCCAGCAGCTTGAATGGGAGACCAAGCACAGATACGCAGTATTTT
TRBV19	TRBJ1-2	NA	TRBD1	CASSRDSRRYTF	TGTGCCAGTAGCCGGGACAGCCGCCGCTACACCTTC
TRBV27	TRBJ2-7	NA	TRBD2	CASSSAGGAFREQYF	TGTGCCAGCAGCTCAGCGGGAGGGGCATTCCGCGAGCAGTACTTC
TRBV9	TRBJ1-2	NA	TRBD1	CASSIRTGSDDGYTF	TGTGCCAGCAGCATAAGGACAGGCTCGGATGATGGCTACACCTTC
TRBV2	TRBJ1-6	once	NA	CASSSVMEGASPLHF	TGTGCCAGCAGTTCCGTCATGGAGGGTGCGTCACCCCTCCACTTT
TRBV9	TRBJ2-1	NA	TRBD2	CASSVGGGTSGNNEQFF	TGTGCCAGCAGCGTAGGGGGAGGGACTAGCGGGAACAATGAGCAGTTCTTC
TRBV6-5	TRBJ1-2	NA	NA	CATAWLGSYGYTF	TGTGCCACCGCATGGCTGGGGAGCTATGGCTACACCTTC